This T cell receptor (beta chain) originates from a study of OX40 agonist ivuxolimab in advanced cancers. The overall study: A male proportion of about 84% was recorded, with mean age 60 years and range 23 to 79. Study results and limitations: More expanded clones were found, on average, in CD8+ than in CD4+ T cells.

This CDR3 contains 15 residues. V lost 6 bases to trimming and J lost 1 base, with 15 bases between them. Germline V gives CDR1 MNHNS, CDR2 SASEGT. This clone was observed a single time. Its specificity is not known. Assay used: immunoSEQ multiplex PCR; TCRdb lists only in-frame clones, some missing. In the table there are around 67,000 clones, 80% of which are singletons. The chain recombines TRBV6-1 with TRBJ2-5; TRBD1 is a possible D gene (6 bases). The clonotype originates from an adult with an advanced solid tumor such as melanoma, head and neck, liver or kidney cancer. The specimen was CD4+ or CD8+ T cells sorted from blood, collected in a trial of the OX40 agonist ivuxolimab. The CDR3 DNA is TGTGCCAGCAGGGGACATCAACTACTCCAAGAGACCCAGTACTTC. As protein: CASRGHQLLQETQYF.